Reported below is one T cell receptor beta chain. Its specificity is not known. CD4+ cells were split into CD45RA+ naive and CD45RA-negative memory subsets. Samples underwent the assay at deep level. The repertoire was sequenced with immunoSEQ multiplex PCR; TCRdb's copy has only in-frame clones and lacks some. The sample holds over 1.4 million clones, about 96% seen once. The source of the sample is a study of shared clonotypes between healthy human individuals. Study-level results: With several donors compared, 5% to 5.5% of naive CD4 clonotypes were shared. Collection of samples was limited to blood; tissue repertoires likely differ.

Sequenced input: naive CD4+ T cells sorted from blood. Subset indicated: CD45RA+ positively selected. This receptor was identified in a man aged 25 to 40 in good health.

The CDR3 sequence is CASSQALTGVTNEKLFF. For the CDR3, the DNA is TGCGCCAGCAGCCAAGCCCTAACCGGGGTGACTAATGAAAAACTGTTTTTT. V is TRBV4-1 and J is TRBJ1-4, with D unresolved. Trimming took off 1 base at V and 2 bases at J, with 14 bases between the two ends. This CDR3 spans 17 amino acids. Germline V CDR1 and CDR2: MGHRA, YSYEKL.